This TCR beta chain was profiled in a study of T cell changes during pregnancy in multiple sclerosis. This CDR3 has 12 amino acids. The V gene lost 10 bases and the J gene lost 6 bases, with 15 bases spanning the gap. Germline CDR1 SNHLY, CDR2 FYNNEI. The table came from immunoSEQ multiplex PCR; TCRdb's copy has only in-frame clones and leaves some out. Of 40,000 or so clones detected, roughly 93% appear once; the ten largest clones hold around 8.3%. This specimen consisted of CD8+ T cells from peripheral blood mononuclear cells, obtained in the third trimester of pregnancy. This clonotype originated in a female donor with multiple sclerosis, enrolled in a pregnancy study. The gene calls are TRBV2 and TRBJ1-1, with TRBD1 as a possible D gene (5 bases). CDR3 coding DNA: TGTGCCATCCCGGGGGGACTGTCTGAAGCTTTCTTT. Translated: CAIPGGLSEAFF.